This TCR beta chain appears in the sequencing data of a study of shared clonotypes between healthy human individuals. Trimming took off 4 bases at V and 3 bases at J, with 7 bases between the two ends. Germline V gene sequence: CDR1 MGHDK, CDR2 SYGVNS. This CDR3 contains 12 residues. None of the donors, who were healthy HIV-negative adults, had recently had acute infections or vaccinations. Study findings and constraints: Memory subsets generally showed smaller estimated richness than naive subsets did.

This was a deep-level run. For each subset, genomic DNA was distributed in equal portions over several immunoSEQ plates. TCRdb's table, derived via immunoSEQ multiplex PCR, lists solely in-frame clones and lacks some. The top ten hold less than 0.55% of the sample, which has 1.5 million to 1.9 million clones, under 99% seen once. This clone turned up a few times. The antigen is unknown. This sequence joins TRBV25-1 and TRBJ2-7; D unclear. The sequenced sample consisted of naive CD4+ T cells sorted from blood. Subset noted: CD45RA+ positively selected. The TCR originated in a man aged 25-45 years in good health. CDR3 loop: CASSGDLYEQYF. CDR3 nucleotides: TGTGCCAGCAGTGGCGACCTCTACGAGCAGTACTTC.